The sequence of this T cell receptor (beta chain) was determined in a study of T-cell memory formation after mild COVID-19. Germline CDR1 and CDR2: MGHRA and YSYEKL. CDR3 length: 17 residues. Trimming removed 1 base at V and 2 bases at J, with 16 bases between. Each CDR3 protein is one row after TCRdb ran MiXCR on the 5' RACE reads. The sample shows a few hundred thousand distinct CDR3 sequences, 25% to 30% of them seen only once. The chain recombines TRBV4-1 with TRBJ2-3; tentatively, D is TRBD1 (5 bases). The source is an adult woman who had mild COVID-19 (a few samples of this study predate the infection). Cell type and time point are not known. The sample consisted of PBMCs or a T cell subset sorted from them (not recorded which). The CDR3 here is CASSQAPGQGNTDTQYF. CDR3 sequence (DNA): TGCGCCAGCAGCCAAGCCCCTGGGCAGGGCAACACAGATACGCAGTATTTT.